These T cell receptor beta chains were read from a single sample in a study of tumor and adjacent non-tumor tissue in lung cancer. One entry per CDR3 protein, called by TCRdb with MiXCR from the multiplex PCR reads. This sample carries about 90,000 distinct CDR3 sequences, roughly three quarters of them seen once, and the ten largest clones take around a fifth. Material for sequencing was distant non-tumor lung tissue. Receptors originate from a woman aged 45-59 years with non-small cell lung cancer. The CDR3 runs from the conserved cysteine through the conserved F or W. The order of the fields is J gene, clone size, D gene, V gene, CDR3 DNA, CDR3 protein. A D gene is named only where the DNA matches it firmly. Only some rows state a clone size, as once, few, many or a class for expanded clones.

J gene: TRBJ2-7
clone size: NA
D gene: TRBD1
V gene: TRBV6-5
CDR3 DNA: TGTGCCAGCAGTGGCAGGACAGGGCGAAACCGCGAGCAGTACTTC
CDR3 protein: CASSGRTGRNREQYF

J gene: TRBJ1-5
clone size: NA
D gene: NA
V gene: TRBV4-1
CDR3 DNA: TGCGCCAGCAGCCAAGTTTCGGGAGGGAGCAATCAGCCCCAGCATTTT
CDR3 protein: CASSQVSGGSNQPQHF

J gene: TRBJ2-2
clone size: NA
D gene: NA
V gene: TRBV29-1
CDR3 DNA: TGCAGCGTTACACATCAACTAAGGAACACCGGGGAGCTGTTTTTC
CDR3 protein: CSVTHQLRNTGELFF

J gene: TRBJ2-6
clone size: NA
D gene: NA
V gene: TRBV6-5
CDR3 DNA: TGTGCCAGCAGTTTCTTCTCCGGGCGGAGGAGCTCTGGAGCCAACGCCCTGACTTTC
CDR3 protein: CASSFFSGRRSSGANALTF

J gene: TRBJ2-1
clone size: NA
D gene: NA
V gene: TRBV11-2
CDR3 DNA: TGTGCCAGCACCCGGAGCAGGAACAATATGCAGTTCTTC
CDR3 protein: CASTRSRNNMQFF

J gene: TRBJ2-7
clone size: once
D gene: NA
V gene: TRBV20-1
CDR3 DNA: TGCAGCACTAGTAAGGACCCTAACTCCTACGAGCAGTACTTC
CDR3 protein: CSTSKDPNSYEQYF

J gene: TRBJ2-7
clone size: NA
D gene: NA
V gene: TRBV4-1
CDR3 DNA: TGCGCAAGCAAGCAAGTCGTCGGGGGCGCGTGGGAGCAGTACTTC
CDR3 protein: CASKQVVGGAWEQYF

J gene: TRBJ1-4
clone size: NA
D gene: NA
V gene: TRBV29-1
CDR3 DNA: TGCAGCGTCATACCCGAGGCAGGTCTCAATGAAAAACTGTTTTTT
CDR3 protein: CSVIPEAGLNEKLFF

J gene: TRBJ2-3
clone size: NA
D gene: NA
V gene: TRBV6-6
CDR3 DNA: TGTGCCATCAGTTACTCTCGGACTGTCGGGGATTCGCAATATTTT
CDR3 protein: CAISYSRTVGDSQYF

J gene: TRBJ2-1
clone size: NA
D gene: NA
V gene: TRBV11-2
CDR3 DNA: TGTGCAAGAAGCTTAGAGGCGGGACGGGGTATGAATGAGCAGTTCTTC
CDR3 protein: CARSLEAGRGMNEQFF

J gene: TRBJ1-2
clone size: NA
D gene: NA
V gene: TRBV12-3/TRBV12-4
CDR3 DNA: TGTGCCACCCCCAGGGAACGCGGTGGCTACATTTTC
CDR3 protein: CATPRERGGYIF

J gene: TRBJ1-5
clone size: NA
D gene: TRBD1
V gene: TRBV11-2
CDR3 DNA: TGTGCCAGCAACTTAGAGAGCAGGGGGGCCCAGCATTTT
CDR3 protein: CASNLESRGAQHF

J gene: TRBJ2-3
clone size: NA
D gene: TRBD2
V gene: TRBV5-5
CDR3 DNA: TGTGCCACCAACTTGGAACTAGCGGGAGGTCGAGATACGCAGTATTTT
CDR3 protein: CATNLELAGGRDTQYF

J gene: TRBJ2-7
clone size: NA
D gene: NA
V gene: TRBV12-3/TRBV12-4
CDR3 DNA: TGTGCCAGCAGTAGGCACGTGGACACCTACGAGCAGTACTTC
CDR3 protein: CASSRHVDTYEQYF

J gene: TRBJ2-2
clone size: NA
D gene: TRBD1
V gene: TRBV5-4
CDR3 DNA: TGTGCCAGCCAACAAAACAGGGGGAACGCCGGGGAGTTGTTTTTT
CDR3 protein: CASQQNRGNAGELFF

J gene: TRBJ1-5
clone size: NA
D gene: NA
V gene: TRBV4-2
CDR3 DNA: TGTGCCAGCAGCCAGCATGAGGCAAGCAATCAGCCCCAGCATTTT
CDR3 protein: CASSQHEASNQPQHF

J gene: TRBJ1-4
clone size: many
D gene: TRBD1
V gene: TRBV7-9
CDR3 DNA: TGTGCCAGCAGCTTAACTGGACAGGATGAAAAACTGTTTTTT
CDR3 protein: CASSLTGQDEKLFF

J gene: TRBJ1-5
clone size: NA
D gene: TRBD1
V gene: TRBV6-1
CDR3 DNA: TGTGCCAGCGCCCGGACAGGAGGCAATCAAGCCCAGCATTTT
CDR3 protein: CASARTGGNQAQHF

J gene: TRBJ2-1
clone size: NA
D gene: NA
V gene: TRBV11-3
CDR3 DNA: TGTGCCAGCAGTCCCGGGAGCACCAATGAGCAGTTCTTC
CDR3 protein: CASSPGSTNEQFF

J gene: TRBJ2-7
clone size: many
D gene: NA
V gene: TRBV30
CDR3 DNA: TGTGCCTGGAGTCCTCCAGGAGGTGGGGTGTCCTACGAGCAGTACTTC
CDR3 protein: CAWSPPGGGVSYEQYF

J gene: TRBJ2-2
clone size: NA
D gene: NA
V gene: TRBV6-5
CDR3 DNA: TGTGCCAGCAGTGCCCCTACAGGGGAGCTGTTTTTT
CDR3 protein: CASSAPTGELFF

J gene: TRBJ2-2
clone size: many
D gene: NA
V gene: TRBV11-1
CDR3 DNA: TGTGCCAGCAGCTCCCAAGGACAGTCCGGGGAGCTGTTTTTT
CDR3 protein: CASSSQGQSGELFF

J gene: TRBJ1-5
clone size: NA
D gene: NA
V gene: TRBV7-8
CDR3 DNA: TGTGCCAGCAGCCTAGTGGGGGGAGGCAATCACCCCCAGCATTTT
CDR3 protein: CASSLVGGGNHPQHF

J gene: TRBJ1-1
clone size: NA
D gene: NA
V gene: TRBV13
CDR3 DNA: TGTGCCAGCAGCCCCCGATTAGGGCAGGGGTTCACTGAAGCTTTCTTT
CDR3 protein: CASSPRLGQGFTEAFF

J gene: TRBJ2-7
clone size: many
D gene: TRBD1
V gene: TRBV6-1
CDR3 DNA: TGTGCCAGCAGTGCGAACTCAGGGGGCAACTACGAGCAGTACTTC
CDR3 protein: CASSANSGGNYEQYF

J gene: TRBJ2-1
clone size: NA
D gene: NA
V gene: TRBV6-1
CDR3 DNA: TGTGCCAGCAGTGGGGTAGACAGGCGTAGTAATGAGCAATTCTTC
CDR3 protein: CASSGVDRRSNEQFF

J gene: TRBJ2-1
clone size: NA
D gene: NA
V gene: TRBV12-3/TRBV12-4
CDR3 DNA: TGTGCCAACAGTTCCCTGGGACGGGGAACTAATGAGCAGTTCTTC
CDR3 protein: CANSSLGRGTNEQFF

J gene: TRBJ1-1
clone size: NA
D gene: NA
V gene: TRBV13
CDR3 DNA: TGTGCCAGCAACTTGAGATACTTGAACACTGAAGCTTTCTTT
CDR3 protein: CASNLRYLNTEAFF

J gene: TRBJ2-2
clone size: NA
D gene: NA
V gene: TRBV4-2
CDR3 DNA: TGTGCCAGCAGCCAAGGAGGTGGGATCGCGAACACCGGGGAGTTGTTTTTT
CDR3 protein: CASSQGGGIANTGELFF

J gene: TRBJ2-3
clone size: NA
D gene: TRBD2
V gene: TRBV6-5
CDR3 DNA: TGTGCCAGCAGTTACACGCGGGAGGGTACGCAGTGTTTT
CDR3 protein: CASSYTREGTQCF

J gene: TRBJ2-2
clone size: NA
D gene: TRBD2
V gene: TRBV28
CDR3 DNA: TGTGCCAGCAGTGCCTTCGGGACTATGAATACCGGGGAGCTGTCTTTT
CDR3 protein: CASSAFGTMNTGELSF

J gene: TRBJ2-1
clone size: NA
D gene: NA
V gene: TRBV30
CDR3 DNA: TGTACCTGGAGTGTACTAGTTATGGATCTAGGTGAGCAGTTCTTC
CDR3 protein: CTWSVLVMDLGEQFF

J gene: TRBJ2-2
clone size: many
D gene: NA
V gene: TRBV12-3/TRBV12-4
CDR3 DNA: TGTGCCAGCCCAAGAGACAGTCGGAACACCGGGGAGCTGTTTTTT
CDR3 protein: CASPRDSRNTGELFF

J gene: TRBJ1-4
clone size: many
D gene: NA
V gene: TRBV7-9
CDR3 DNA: TGTGCCAGCAGCTTGGGGTTCGAAAAACTGTTTTTT
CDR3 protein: CASSLGFEKLFF

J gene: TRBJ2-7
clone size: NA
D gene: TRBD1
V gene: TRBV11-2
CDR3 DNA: TGTGCCAGCAACTTAGTTAGGGACAGATACGAGCAATACTTC
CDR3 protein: CASNLVRDRYEQYF

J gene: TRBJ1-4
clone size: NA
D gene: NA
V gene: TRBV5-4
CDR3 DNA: NA
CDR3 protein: CASSMWARGSEKLSF

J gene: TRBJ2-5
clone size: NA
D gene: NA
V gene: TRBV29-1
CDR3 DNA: TGCAACGTTGAAGGAGGTGGAGTGCCCCGAGAAGATATCCAGTACTTC
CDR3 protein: CNVEGGGVPREDIQYF

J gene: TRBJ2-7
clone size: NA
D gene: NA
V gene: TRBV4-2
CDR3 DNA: TGTGCCAGCAGCCAGATGGGACTTCTCGACGAGCAATACTTC
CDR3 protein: CASSQMGLLDEQYF

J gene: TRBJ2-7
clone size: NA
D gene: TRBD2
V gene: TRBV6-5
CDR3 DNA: TGTGCCAGCTCCCATTGGGGCGGGAGTCTCGACGAGCAGTACTTC
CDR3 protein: CASSHWGGSLDEQYF

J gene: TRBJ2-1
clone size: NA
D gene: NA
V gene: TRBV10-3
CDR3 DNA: TGTGCCATCAAAGGTTGGGCACTAGTGGAAGGCAAAGAGCAGTTCTTC
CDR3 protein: CAIKGWALVEGKEQFF

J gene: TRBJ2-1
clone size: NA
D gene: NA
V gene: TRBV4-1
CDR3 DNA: TGCGCCAGCAGCCACCCGACGCAGGAGGATGCATACAATGAGCAGTTCTTC
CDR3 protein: CASSHPTQEDAYNEQFF